The sample holds one count of the clone carrying this TCR beta chain. Since a much larger clone is just one base distant, this may be a read error. Via MiXCR, TCRdb re-called the PCR reads, giving one row per CDR3 protein. The repertoire includes 24,000 or so distinct CDR3 sequences, over 40% of them detected once, and roughly 23% sits in the top ten. From germline, CDR1 is MNHNS and CDR2 SASEGT. The CDR3 is 14 residues long. Localized lung adenocarcinoma, a non-small cell lung cancer, affected the donors. The sample is drawn from a study of CD4 and CD8 cells across lung adenocarcinoma regions. Material for sequencing was CD4+ T cells from the center of a lung tumor. The chain couples TRBV6-1 to TRBJ1-1, with 7 bases identical to TRBD1. The clonotype comes from a male donor with lung adenocarcinoma. The CD4 and CD8 labels of this study may be unreliable. The CDR3 spells CASSRGQLNTEACF. The CDR3, as DNA: TGTGCCAGCAGTCGGGGACAGCTGAACACTGAAGCTTGCTTT.